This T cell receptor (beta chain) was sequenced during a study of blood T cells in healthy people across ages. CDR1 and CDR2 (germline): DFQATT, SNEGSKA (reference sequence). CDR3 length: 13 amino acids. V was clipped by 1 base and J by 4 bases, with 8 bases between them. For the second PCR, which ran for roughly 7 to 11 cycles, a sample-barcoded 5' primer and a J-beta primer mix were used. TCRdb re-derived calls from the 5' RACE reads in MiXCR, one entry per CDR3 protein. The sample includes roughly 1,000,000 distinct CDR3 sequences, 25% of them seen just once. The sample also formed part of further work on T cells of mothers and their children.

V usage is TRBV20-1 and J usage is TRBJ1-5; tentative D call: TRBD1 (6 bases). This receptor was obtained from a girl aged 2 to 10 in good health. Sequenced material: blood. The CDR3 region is CSARGTANQPQHF. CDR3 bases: TGCAGTGCTAGAGGGACAGCTAATCAGCCCCAGCATTTT.